A single T cell receptor beta chain is shown here with its context. This clonotype has more than one count but fewer than ten. No antigen is known for it. Base qualities were left out, and no much larger clone turns up one base away. The donors were roughly 39 Caucasian individuals from Russia, aged 6 to 90 years, who were systemically healthy. Each donor gave around 9 milliliters of peripheral blood, collected into EDTA-treated Vacutainer tubes. Ficoll-Paque density-gradient centrifugation was used to isolate PBMCs, with at least 6.5 million per sample. Total RNA was extracted from PBMCs with Trizol reagent, with at least 5.5 micrograms obtained per sample. For every donor, an aliquot of PBMCs went through flow cytometry to measure the percentages of naive CD45RAhigh/CD27high T cells. The sample originates from a study of blood T cells in healthy people across ages (dated by TCRdb to between 2015 and 2017). Broadly, across the study: In model experiments, template switching captured roughly one uniquely barcoded TCR beta cDNA molecule for every two T cells. To track age-related changes in TCR beta repertoire diversity, the study relied on deep sequencing normalized with unique cDNA molecular identifiers. The donors were split into four age groups: young (average 16 years), middle-aged (about 40), aged (roughly 60) and long-lived (roughly 86). To avoid experimental bias, donors of different ages were distributed randomly across sequencing lanes. The study analyzed two additional independent replicas of 1 million unique cDNA reads from the same blood draw for two donors, one aged 18 to 29 and one aged 80 or older.

Its CDR3 holds 15 amino acids, cysteine through phenylalanine. Kept here is only the CDR3 DNA, which spans 45 bases and is read in frame from base 1. From the germline V gene (reference sequence), CDR1 is DFQATT and CDR2 is SNEGSKA. The junction shows trimming of 0 bases on V and 4 bases on J, plus 12 bases between the germline ends. Library generation was performed with 5' RACE. The reads were generated on an Illumina HiSeq 2500. The second PCR ran for about 7 to 11 cycles and used a J-beta primer mix along with a sample-barcoded 5' primer. Each TCR beta cDNA molecule received a unique molecular identifier from a template-switch 5' adaptor carrying 12 random nucleotides. Each sample yielded at least 3 million CDR3-containing paired-end reads. First-strand cDNA was synthesized from all RNA with the Mint cDNA synthesis kit, primed by a TRBC-specific oligonucleotide. After uracil-DNA glycosylase treatment, a first 18-cycle PCR used universal primers M1SS and BC2_uni_R on all cDNA. Processing in the source paper ran as follows. Each sample was normalized by randomly selecting 1 million high-quality reads, each carrying a distinct molecular identifier. Reads sharing molecular identifiers were discarded rather than binned into consensus sequences. MiTCR, with a Q25 quality threshold and the strictest error-elimination algorithm, was used for CDR3 identification, clonotype clustering and error correction. A nonparametric unseen species model with Euler transformation was used to estimate lower-bound total TCR beta diversity. TCRdb redid the processing of the public reads, applying fastp at Q25 and MiXCR, and retained in-frame beta chains. All rows with the same CDR3 protein become a single entry with the most common DNA and genes. These V and J calls rely on TCRdb rather than the paper's analysis. The sample table lists about 1.1 million distinct CDR3 sequences, more than 30% of them with a count of one. Around 13% of the sample is taken by the ten largest.

Results the study describes overall, beyond this receptor: Because profiling used bulk unsorted PBMCs, naive and antigen-experienced compartments could not be compared conclusively. As age increased, observed TCR beta diversity per million T cells dropped in a roughly linear way, and a significant reduction was already evident by age 40. Estimates of total diversity based on one million sequenced T cells were regarded as lower bounds and as underestimates. Observed TCR beta diversity correlated strongly with the percentage of naive T cells measured by flow cytometry. Compared with the aged group, the long-lived group had more naive CD4+ T cells, fewer expanded clones and increased TCR diversity, suggesting age selection. Because donor CMV infection status was unknown, age-related changes in expanded clonotypes were potentially confounded.

Here the chain combines TRBV20-1 and TRBJ1-4; TRBD1 is a possible D gene, resting on 5 matching bases. The sequencing input was blood. This TCR derives from a young man in good health. The CDR3 has the sequence CSARDQEGINEKLFF. The nucleotide sequence reads as follows: TGCAGTGCTAGAGATCAAGAGGGGATTAATGAAAAACTGTTTTTT.